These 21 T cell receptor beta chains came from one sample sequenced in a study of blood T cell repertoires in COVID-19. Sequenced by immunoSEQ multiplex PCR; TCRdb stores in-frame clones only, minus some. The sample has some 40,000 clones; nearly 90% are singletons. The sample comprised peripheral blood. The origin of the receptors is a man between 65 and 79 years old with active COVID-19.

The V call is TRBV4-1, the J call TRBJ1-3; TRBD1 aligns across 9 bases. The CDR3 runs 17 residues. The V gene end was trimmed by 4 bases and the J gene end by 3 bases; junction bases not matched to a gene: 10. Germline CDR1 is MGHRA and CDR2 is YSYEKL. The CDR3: CASSLIQGAGGGNTIYF. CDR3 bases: TGCGCCAGCAGCCTCATACAGGGGGCAGGAGGTGGAAACACCATATATTTT.

CDR3 amino acids: CASSQVLEVAGGDTQYF. DNA for the CDR3: TGCGCCAGCAGCCAAGTCCTCGAGGTAGCGGGAGGAGATACGCAGTATTTT. The chain links TRBV4-3 to TRBJ2-3; 10 bases agree with TRBD2. This CDR3 region has 17 residues. V trimming: 1 base; J trimming: 5 bases; junction bases outside the gene matches: 9. The germline V gene encodes CDR1 LGHNA and CDR2 YSLEER.

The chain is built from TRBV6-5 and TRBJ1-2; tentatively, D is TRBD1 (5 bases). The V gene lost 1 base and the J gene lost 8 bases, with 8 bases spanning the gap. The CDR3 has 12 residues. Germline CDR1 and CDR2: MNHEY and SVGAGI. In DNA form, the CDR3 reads TGTGCCAGCAGTTACTGGGGCCGGGGCTACACCTTC. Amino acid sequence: CASSYWGRGYTF.

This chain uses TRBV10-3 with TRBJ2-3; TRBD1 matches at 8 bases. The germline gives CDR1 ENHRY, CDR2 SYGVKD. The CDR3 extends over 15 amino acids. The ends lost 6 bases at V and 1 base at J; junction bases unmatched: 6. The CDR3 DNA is TGTGCCATCAGGGACGGACAGGGACGCACAGATACGCAGTATTTT. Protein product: CAIRDGQGRTDTQYF.

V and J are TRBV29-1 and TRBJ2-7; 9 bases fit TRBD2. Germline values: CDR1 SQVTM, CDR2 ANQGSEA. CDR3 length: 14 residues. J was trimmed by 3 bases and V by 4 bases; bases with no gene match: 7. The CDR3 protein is CSVGLASGNYEQYF. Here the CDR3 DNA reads TGCAGCGTTGGGCTAGCTAGCGGGAACTACGAGCAGTACTTC.

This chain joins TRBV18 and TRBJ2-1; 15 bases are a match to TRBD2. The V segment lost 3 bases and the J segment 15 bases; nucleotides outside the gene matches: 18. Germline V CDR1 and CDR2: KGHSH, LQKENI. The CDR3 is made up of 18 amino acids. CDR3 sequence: CASSPEGLAGGYVSVRFF. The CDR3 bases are TGTGCCAGCTCACCGGAAGGACTAGCGGGGGGGTACGTTTCTGTTCGGTTCTTC.

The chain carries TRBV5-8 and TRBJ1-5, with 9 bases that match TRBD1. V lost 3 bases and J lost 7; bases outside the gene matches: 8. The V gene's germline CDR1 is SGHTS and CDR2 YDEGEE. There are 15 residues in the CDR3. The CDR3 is CASSSTGGSGQPQHF. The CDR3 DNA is TGTGCCAGCAGCTCTACAGGGGGCTCGGGACAGCCCCAGCATTTT.

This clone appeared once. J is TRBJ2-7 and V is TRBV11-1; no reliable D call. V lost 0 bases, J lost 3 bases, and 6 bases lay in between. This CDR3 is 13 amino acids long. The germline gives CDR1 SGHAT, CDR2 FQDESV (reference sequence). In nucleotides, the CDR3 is TGTGCCAGCAGCTTAGCGGCCCGCTACGAGCAGTACTTC. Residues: CASSLAARYEQYF.

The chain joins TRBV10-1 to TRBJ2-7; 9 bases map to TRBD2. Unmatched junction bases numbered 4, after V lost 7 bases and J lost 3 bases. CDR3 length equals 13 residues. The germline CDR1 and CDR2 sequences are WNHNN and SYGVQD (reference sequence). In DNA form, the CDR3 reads TGCGCCAGCACCGCAGCGGGGGGCTACGAGCAGTACTTC. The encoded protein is CASTAAGGYEQYF.

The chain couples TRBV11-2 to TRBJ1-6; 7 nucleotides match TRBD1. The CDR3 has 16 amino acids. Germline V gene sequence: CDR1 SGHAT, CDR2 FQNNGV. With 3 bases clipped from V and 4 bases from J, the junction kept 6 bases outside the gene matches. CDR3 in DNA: TGTGCCAGCAGCTTGGCGACAGGGTCTTATAATTCACCCCTCCACTTT. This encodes CASSLATGSYNSPLHF.

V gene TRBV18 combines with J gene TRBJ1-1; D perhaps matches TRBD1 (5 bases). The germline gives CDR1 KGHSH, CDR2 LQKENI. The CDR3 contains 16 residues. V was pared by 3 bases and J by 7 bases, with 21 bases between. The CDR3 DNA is TGTGCCAGCTCACCTTTCACAGGCCCTGGTCCCTATGAAGCTTTCTTT. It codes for CASSPFTGPGPYEAFF.

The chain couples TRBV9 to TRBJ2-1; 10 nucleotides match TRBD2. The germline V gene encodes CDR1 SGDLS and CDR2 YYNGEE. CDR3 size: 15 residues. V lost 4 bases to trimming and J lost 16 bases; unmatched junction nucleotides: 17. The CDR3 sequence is CASSLSSGSTYGVFF. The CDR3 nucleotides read TGTGCCAGCAGCTTGTCTAGCGGGAGTACGTACGGGGTCTTCTTC.

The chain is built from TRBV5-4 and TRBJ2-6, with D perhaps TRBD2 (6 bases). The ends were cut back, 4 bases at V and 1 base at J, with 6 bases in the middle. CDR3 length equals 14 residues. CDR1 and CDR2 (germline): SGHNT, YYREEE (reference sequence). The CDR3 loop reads CASSGGSGANVLTF. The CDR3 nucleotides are TGTGCCAGCAGCGGGGGGTCTGGGGCCAACGTCCTGACTTTC.

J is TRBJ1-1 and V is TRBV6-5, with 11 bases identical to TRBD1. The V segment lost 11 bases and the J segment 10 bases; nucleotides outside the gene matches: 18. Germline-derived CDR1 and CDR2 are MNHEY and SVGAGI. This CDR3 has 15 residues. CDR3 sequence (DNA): TGTGCCTCGCGAAGAGGACAGGGGGCATTGGGGGGAGCTTTCTTT. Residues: CASRRGQGALGGAFF.

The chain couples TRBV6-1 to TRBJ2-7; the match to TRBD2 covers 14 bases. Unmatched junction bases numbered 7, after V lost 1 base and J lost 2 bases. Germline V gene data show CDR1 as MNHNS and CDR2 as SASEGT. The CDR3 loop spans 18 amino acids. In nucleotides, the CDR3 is TGTGCCAGCAGTGAAGTGAGACTAGCGGGAGGGGCCCCCTACGAGCAGTACTTC. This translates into CASSEVRLAGGAPYEQYF.

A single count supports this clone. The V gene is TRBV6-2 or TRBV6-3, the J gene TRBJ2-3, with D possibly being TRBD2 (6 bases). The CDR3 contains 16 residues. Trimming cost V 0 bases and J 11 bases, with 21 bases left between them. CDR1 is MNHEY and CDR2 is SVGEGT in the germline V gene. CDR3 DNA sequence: TGTGCCAGCAGTTACTCGAGGGGTTTGGGAGGTTCGAGGCAGTATTTT. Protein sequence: CASSYSRGLGGSRQYF.

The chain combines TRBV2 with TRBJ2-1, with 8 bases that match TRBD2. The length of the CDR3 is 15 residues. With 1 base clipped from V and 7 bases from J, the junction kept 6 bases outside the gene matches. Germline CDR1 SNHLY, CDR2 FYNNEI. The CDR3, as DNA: TGTGCCAGCAGTGAAGAAGCGGGAGTTCTTAATGAGCAGTTCTTC. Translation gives CASSEEAGVLNEQFF.

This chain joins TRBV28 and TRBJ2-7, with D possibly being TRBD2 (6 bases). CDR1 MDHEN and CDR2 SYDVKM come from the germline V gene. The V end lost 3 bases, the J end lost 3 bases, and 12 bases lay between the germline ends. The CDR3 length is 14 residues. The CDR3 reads CASSFSGVSYEQYF. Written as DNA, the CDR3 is TGTGCCAGCAGTTTCTCGGGGGTTAGCTACGAGCAGTACTTC.

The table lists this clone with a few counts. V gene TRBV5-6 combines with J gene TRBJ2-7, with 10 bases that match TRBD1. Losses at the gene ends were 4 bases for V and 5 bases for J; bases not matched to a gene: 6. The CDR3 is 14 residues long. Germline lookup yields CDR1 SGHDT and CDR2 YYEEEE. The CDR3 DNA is TGTGCCAGCAGCCCCGGGACAGGGGACCACGAGCAGTACTTC. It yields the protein CASSPGTGDHEQYF.

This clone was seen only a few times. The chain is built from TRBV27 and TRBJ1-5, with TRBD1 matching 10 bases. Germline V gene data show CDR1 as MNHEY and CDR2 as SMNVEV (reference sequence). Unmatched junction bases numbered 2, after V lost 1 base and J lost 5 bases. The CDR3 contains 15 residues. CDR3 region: CASSLLGQGYQPQHF. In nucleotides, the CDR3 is TGTGCCAGCAGTTTATTGGGACAGGGGTATCAGCCCCAGCATTTT.

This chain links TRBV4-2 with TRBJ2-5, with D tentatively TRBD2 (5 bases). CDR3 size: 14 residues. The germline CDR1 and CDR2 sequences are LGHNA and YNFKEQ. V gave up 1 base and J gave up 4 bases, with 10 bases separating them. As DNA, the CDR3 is TGTGCCAGCAGCCAAGGACTACTCGGAGAGACCCAGTACTTC. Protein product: CASSQGLLGETQYF.